This T cell receptor beta chain was sequenced during a study of blood T cell repertoires in COVID-19. Across the whole study: Whether acute or convalescent, the COVID-19 samples came from the United States, Italy and Spain. The cDNA or gDNA used as material had been derived from T cells, B-cell-depleted T cells, or PBMCs.

Study processing details: Reference gene primer amplification in the assay estimated nucleated cell counts. Using immunoSEQ multiplex PCR, the repertoire was profiled, and TCRdb retains in-frame clones only, with some absent. The DNA gave D and trimming, while V, J and clone size come from that table. The sample has tens of thousands of clones; about nine tenths are singletons. This clone showed up just once. V was clipped by 0 bases and J by 4 bases, with 16 bases between them. CDR3 length: 16 residues. The germline V gene has CDR1 SGHNT and CDR2 YYREEE (reference sequence). Sequenced input: peripheral blood. The source is a woman of 80 years or more with acute or convalescent COVID-19. This chain connects TRBV5-4 to TRBJ1-2; unclear D gene. CDR3 nucleotide sequence: TGTGCCAGCAGCTTGGGTGCCGGCTCGGAGAGCTATGGCTACACCTTC. Its translation: CASSLGAGSESYGYTF. The full variable domain, completed using reference TRBV5-4 and TRBJ1-2, is ETGVTQSPTHLIKTRGQQVTLRCSSQSGHNTVSWYQQALGQGPQFIFQYYREEENGRGNFPPRFSGLQFPNYSSELNVNALELDDSALYLCASSLGAGSESYGYTFGSGTRLTVV.